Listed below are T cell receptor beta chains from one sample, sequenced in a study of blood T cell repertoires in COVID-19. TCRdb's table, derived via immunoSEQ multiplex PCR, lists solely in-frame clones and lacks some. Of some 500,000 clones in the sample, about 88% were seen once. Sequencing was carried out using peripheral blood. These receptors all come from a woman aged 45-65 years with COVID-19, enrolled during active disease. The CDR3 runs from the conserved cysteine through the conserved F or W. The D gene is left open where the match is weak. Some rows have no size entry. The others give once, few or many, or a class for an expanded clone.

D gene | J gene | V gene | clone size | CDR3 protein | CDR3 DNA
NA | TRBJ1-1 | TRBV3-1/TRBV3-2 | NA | CASSLVPNTEAFF | TGTGCCAGCAGCCTCGTCCCCAACACTGAAGCTTTCTTT
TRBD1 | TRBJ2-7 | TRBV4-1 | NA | CASSHIVRGLREQYF | TGCGCCAGCAGCCACATCGTTAGGGGGCTGAGGGAGCAGTACTTC
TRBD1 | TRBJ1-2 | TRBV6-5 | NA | CASSYSTGYGYTF | TGTGCCAGCAGTTACTCGACAGGGTATGGCTACACCTTC
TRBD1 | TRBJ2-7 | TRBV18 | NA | CASSPTGGEQYF | TGTGCCAGCTCACCAACAGGGGGCGAGCAGTACTTC
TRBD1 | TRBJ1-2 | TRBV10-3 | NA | CAISEPGYTREQGTHYGYTF | TGTGCCATCAGTGAGCCAGGTTATACGAGGGAACAGGGGACTCACTATGGCTACACCTTC
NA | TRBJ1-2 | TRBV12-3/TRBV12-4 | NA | CASSSRFNGYTF | TGTGCCAGCAGTTCTCGGTTCAATGGCTACACCTTC
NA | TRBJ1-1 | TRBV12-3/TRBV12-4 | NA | CASTGRTNTEAFF | TGTGCCAGCACAGGCCGAACGAACACTGAAGCTTTCTTT
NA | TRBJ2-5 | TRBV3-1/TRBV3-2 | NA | CASSQPPPGQETQYF | TGTGCCAGCAGCCAACCGCCTCCGGGGCAAGAGACCCAGTACTTC
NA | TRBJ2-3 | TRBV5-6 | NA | CASSSGTFVTDTQYF | TGTGCCAGCAGCTCCGGGACTTTCGTCACAGATACGCAGTATTTT
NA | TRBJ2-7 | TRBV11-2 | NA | CASSSRGTVDEQYF | TGTGCCAGCAGCTCACGGGGGACAGTTGACGAGCAGTACTTC
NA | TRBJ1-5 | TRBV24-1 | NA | CARGILGSQPQHF | TGTGCCCGAGGGATCCTAGGTAGTCAGCCCCAGCATTTT
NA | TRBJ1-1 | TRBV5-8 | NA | CASSFSGSARAFF | TGTGCCAGCAGCTTTTCAGGTTCCGCGAGAGCTTTCTTT
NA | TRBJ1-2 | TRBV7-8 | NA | CASSTDGIYTF | TGTGCCAGCAGCACGGACGGGATCTACACCTTC
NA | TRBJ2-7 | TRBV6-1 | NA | CASSEVGASGQYF | TGTGCCAGCAGTGAAGTGGGAGCCTCCGGGCAGTACTTC
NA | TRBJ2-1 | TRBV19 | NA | CASIVGGSNNEQFF | TGTGCCAGTATAGTAGGGGGATCGAACAATGAGCAGTTCTTC
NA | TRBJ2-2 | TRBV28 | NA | CASGQRLGGELFF | TGTGCCAGTGGACAGCGGTTGGGCGGGGAGCTGTTTTTT
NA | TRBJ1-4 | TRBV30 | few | CAWSTASGMRNEKLFF | TGTGCCTGGAGTACCGCCTCAGGGATGCGGAATGAAAAACTGTTTTTT
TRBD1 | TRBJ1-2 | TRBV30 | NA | CAWTLTGDYGYTF | TGTGCCTGGACCTTGACAGGGGACTATGGCTACACCTTC
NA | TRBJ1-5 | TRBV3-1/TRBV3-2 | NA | CASSHTGKRNQPQHF | TGTGCCAGCAGCCACACAGGGAAGCGCAATCAGCCCCAGCATTTT
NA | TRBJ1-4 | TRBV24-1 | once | CATQAGVGEKLFF | TGTGCCACCCAAGCGGGAGTTGGTGAAAAACTGTTTTTT
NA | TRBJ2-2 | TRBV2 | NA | CASSGSGNTGELFF | TGTGCCAGCAGTGGCTCGGGAAACACCGGGGAGCTGTTTTTT
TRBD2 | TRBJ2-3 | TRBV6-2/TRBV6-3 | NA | CASSSARTSGTDTQYF | TGTGCCAGCAGTTCCGCACGAACTAGCGGCACAGATACGCAGTATTTT
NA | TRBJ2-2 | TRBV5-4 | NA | CASSLETLAGELFF | TGTGCCAGCAGCTTGGAGACACTAGCCGGGGAGCTGTTTTTT
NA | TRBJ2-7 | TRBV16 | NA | CASSFRGTPYEQYF | TGTGCCAGCAGCTTTCGGGGTACCCCCTACGAGCAGTACTTC
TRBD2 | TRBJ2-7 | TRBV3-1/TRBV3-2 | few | CASSLSGVKYF | TGTGCCAGCAGCCTTAGCGGGGTAAAGTACTTC
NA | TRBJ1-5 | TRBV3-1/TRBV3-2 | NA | CASSQGRWNDQPQHF | TGTGCCAGCAGCCAAGGGAGATGGAATGATCAGCCCCAGCATTTT
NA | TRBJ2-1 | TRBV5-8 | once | CASSLRQVNEQFF | TGTGCCAGCAGCCTCCGACAGGTCAACGAGCAGTTCTTC
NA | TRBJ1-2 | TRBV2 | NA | CASRGPGANYGYTF | TGTGCCAGCAGGGGACCGGGGGCTAACTATGGCTACACCTTC
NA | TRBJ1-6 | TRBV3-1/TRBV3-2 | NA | CASRATEENSPLHF | TGTGCCAGCAGGGCAACAGAAGAAAATTCACCCCTCCACTTT
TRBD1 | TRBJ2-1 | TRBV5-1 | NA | CASSTGDNEQFF | TGCGCCAGCTCGACAGGGGATAATGAGCAGTTCTTC
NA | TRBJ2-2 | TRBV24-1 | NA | CATSDPGTLNTGELFF | TGTGCCACCAGTGACCCCGGGACTCTGAACACCGGGGAGCTGTTTTTT